This entry describes one T cell receptor beta chain. Its specificity is not known. The sample is drawn from a study of early T cells in non-severe SARS-CoV-2 infection. Points from the study as a whole: CD4 and private specificities were missed by VDJdb matching, which favored anti-spike CD8 responses.

In TCRdb, the 5' RACE reads were re-called with MiXCR into one record per CDR3 protein. The sample includes tens of thousands of distinct CDR3 sequences, around 13% of them seen just once. The CDR3 spans 14 residues. V lost 4 bases and J 4 bases, leaving 11 bases between the germline ends. Germline CDR1 and CDR2: LGHNA and YNFKEQ. The sample comprised whole blood. The V and J genes are TRBV4-2 and TRBJ2-1; D is undetermined. The origin of this receptor is an adult who was a healthcare worker with PCR-confirmed SARS-CoV-2 infection or an uninfected control (not recorded which). CDR3 amino acids: CASSPIPEYNEQFF. In DNA form, the CDR3 reads TGTGCCAGCAGCCCGATACCGGAATACAATGAGCAGTTCTTC.